The next 27 T cell receptor beta chains were all read from a single sample in a study of cytomegalovirus exposure and HLA in healthy donors. 13 Jbeta primers and 60 Vbeta primers were used for the PCR. Clones were read by immunoSEQ multiplex PCR, and TCRdb kept only the in-frame ones, dropping some. This table holds 77,000 or so clones. Sequencing input: PBMCs. These receptor sequences come from a man aged 25 to 40 in good health and CMV-seronegative.

The chain links TRBV7-9 to TRBJ2-7, with TRBD1 matching 9 bases. Unmatched junction bases numbered 8, after V lost 3 bases and J lost 2 bases. Per the germline V gene, CDR1 is SEHNR and CDR2 is FQNEAQ (reference sequence). This CDR3 region has 16 residues. CDR3 sequence reads: CASSFRTGAYTYEQYF. CDR3 coding DNA: TGTGCCAGCAGCTTCCGGACAGGGGCCTATACCTACGAGCAGTACTTC. The variable domain in full, completed from reference TRBV7-9 and TRBJ2-7, reads DTGVSQNPRHKITKRGQNVTFRCDPISEHNRLYWYRQTLGQGPEFLTYFQNEAQLEKSRLLSDRFSAERPKGSFSTLEIQRTEQGDSAMYLCASSFRTGAYTYEQYFGPGTRLTVT.

The genes are TRBV28 and TRBJ2-1; 9 bases fit TRBD2. Germline CDR1 MDHEN, CDR2 SYDVKM. Unmatched junction bases numbered 4, after V lost 3 bases and J lost 4 bases. This CDR3 contains 15 residues. CDR3 DNA sequence: TGTGCCAGCAGTTTTACTAGCGGGCTTTACAATGAGCAGTTCTTC. This encodes CASSFTSGLYNEQFF.

The genes are TRBV6-5 and TRBJ1-2; D is perhaps TRBD1 (6 bases). This CDR3 region has 15 residues. The V end was cut by 6 bases, the J end by 0 bases, with 14 bases between. Germline CDR1 MNHEY, CDR2 SVGAGI. This CDR3 reads CASSLQGRANYGYTF. CDR3 sequence (DNA): TGTGCCAGCAGCCTACAGGGAAGAGCTAACTATGGCTACACCTTC.

The gene calls are TRBV5-1 and TRBJ1-6; D is ambiguous. CDR3 length: 14 amino acids. Trimming removed 5 bases at V and 13 bases at J, with 19 bases between. Looked up from germline, CDR1 is SGHRS and CDR2 is YFSETQ. In nucleotides, the CDR3 is TGCGCCAGCAGTGATCCCCCGACGGCACAGCCCCTCCACTTT. Protein product: CASSDPPTAQPLHF. Based on the CDR3 plus reference TRBV5-1 and TRBJ1-6, the full variable domain is KAGVTQTPRYLIKTRGQQVTLSCSPISGHRSVSWYQQTPGQGLQFLFEYFSETQRNKGNFPGRFSGRQFSNSRSEMNVSTLELGDSALYLCASSDPPTAQPLHFGNGTRLTVT.

CDR3 in amino acids: CATSRDYDLLYGYTF. Written as DNA, the CDR3 is TGTGCCACCAGCAGGGATTACGACTTGTTATATGGCTACACCTTC. The V gene is TRBV15, the J gene TRBJ1-2, with D unclear. CDR1 LNHNV and CDR2 YYDKDF come from the germline V gene (reference sequence). V was clipped by 3 bases and J by 5 bases, with 16 bases between them. The CDR3 has 15 amino acids.

The rearrangement uses TRBV7-8 and TRBJ1-2; a possible D gene is TRBD1 (5 bases). V dropped 0 bases and J dropped 4 bases, with 12 bases sitting between them. Germline CDR1 and CDR2: SGHVS and FQNEAQ. The CDR3 has 15 amino acids. CDR3: CASSLAEGLSYGYTF. In DNA, the CDR3 is TGTGCCAGCAGCTTAGCGGAGGGGTTGAGCTATGGCTACACCTTC.

The rearrangement joins TRBV27 to TRBJ1-1; tentatively, D is TRBD1 (5 bases). Germline CDR1 reads MNHEY; CDR2 reads SMNVEV (reference sequence). V was trimmed by 0 bases and J by 4 bases, leaving 12 bases between them. This CDR3 spans 15 amino acids. The CDR3 protein is CASSLSRGGGTEAFF. CDR3 sequence (DNA): TGTGCCAGCAGTTTATCTAGGGGAGGAGGCACTGAAGCTTTCTTT.

The rearrangement joins TRBV10-3 to TRBJ1-2; 10 bases are a match to TRBD1. The V segment lost 2 bases and the J segment 4 bases; nucleotides outside the gene matches: 7. The CDR3 is 16 amino acids. Germline V gene data show CDR1 as ENHRY and CDR2 as SYGVKD. CDR3 protein: CAISEPTGGRSYGYTF. The CDR3 coding sequence is TGTGCCATCAGTGAGCCGACAGGGGGCCGGAGCTATGGCTACACCTTC.

V usage is TRBV11-2 and J usage is TRBJ2-3; no reliable D call. In germline, CDR1 is SGHAT, CDR2 FQNNGV. The V and J ends lost 5 bases and 8 bases respectively, with 14 bases between them. The CDR3 totals 13 residues. CDR3 residues: CASSPLSLATQYF. DNA of the CDR3: TGTGCCAGCAGCCCCCTTTCGTTGGCTACGCAGTATTTT.

The chain combines TRBV27 with TRBJ1-2, with 10 bases identical to TRBD1. This CDR3 is 15 amino acids long. V was pared by 2 bases and J by 8 bases, with 8 bases of the junction left unmatched. Germline V gene sequence: CDR1 MNHEY, CDR2 SMNVEV (reference sequence). CDR3 coding DNA: TGTGCCAGCAGTTTAACGCGTGGGACAGGGGTAGGCTACACCTTC. The encoded protein is CASSLTRGTGVGYTF.

The gene calls are TRBV9 and TRBJ2-3, with D possibly matching TRBD2 (5 bases). V dropped 7 bases and J dropped 0 bases, with 9 bases sitting between them. Germline V lookup: CDR1 SGDLS, CDR2 YYNGEE. This CDR3 has 13 amino acids. The CDR3 region is CASGSTSTDTQYF. The CDR3 DNA reads as TGTGCCAGCGGGAGTACTAGCACAGATACGCAGTATTTT.

The V and J genes are TRBV7-9 and TRBJ1-2; 7 bases line up with TRBD1. CDR3 length equals 16 residues. Trimming cost V 2 bases and J 3 bases; bases outside gene matches: 9. Looked up from germline, CDR1 is SEHNR and CDR2 is FQNEAQ (reference sequence). The CDR3 DNA reads as TGTGCCAGCAGCTTATCAGGGGGAATTAAGGACTATGGCTACACCTTC. It specifies CASSLSGGIKDYGYTF.

Written as DNA, the CDR3 is TGCAGTGCACCAAATAGAGATACGCAGTATTTT. As protein: CSAPNRDTQYF. The chain joins TRBV20-1 to TRBJ2-3; D gene ambiguous. The CDR3 is made up of 11 amino acids. Trimming took 6 bases from V and 5 from J, leaving 9 bases between them. Per germline, CDR1 DFQATT and CDR2 SNEGSKA (reference sequence).

This sequence joins TRBV29-1 and TRBJ2-3; 8 nucleotides agree with TRBD1. The CDR3 length is 15 residues. Losses at the gene ends were 5 bases for V and 1 base for J; bases not matched to a gene: 8. Looked up from germline, CDR1 is SQVTM and CDR2 is ANQGSEA. The CDR3 loop is CSVTPTGGGTDTQYF. Written as DNA, the CDR3 is TGCAGCGTTACCCCTACAGGGGGAGGCACAGATACGCAGTATTTT.

V and J are TRBV6-5 and TRBJ1-5, with TRBD1 matching over 9 bases. Germline loops: CDR1 MNHEY, CDR2 SVGAGI. The CDR3 consists of 15 residues. The ends lost 0 bases at V and 4 bases at J; junction bases unmatched: 1. The CDR3 nucleotides are TGTGCCAGCAGTTACTCACAGGGGGCTAATCAGCCCCAGCATTTT. The encoded protein is CASSYSQGANQPQHF.

The CDR3 nucleotides read TGCGCCAGCAGCTCCCAGGGACAGCTGAACACTGAAGCTTTCTTT. This codes for CASSSQGQLNTEAFF. The chain uses TRBV10-2 and TRBJ1-1, with 7 bases aligning to TRBD1. V gave up 6 bases and J gave up 0 bases; unmatched junction bases: 7. The CDR3 is 15 amino acids. Germline V CDR1 and CDR2: WSHSY, SAAADI.

The rearrangement uses TRBV4-1 and TRBJ2-1; 7 bases line up with TRBD1. In germline, CDR1 is MGHRA, CDR2 YSYEKL. This CDR3 has 16 amino acids. The V segment lost 2 bases and the J segment 2 bases; nucleotides outside the gene matches: 6. The CDR3: CASSQLSGTAYNEQFF. DNA of the CDR3: TGCGCCAGCAGCCAATTATCCGGGACAGCCTACAATGAGCAGTTCTTC.

This chain joins TRBV6-6 and TRBJ1-2, with D possibly matching TRBD1 (5 bases). The CDR3 spans 14 residues. Trimming took off 0 bases at V and 5 bases at J, with 10 bases between the two ends. CDR1 MNHNY and CDR2 SVGAGI come from the germline V gene (reference sequence). The chain's CDR3 is CASSYSEGSYGYTF. CDR3 bases: TGTGCCAGCAGTTACTCGGAGGGGTCATATGGCTACACCTTC.

This chain uses TRBV7-8 with TRBJ1-6; the D gene is possibly TRBD1 (6 bases). V dropped 3 bases and J dropped 9 bases, with 12 bases sitting between them. The CDR3 totals 14 residues. Germline lookup yields CDR1 SGHVS and CDR2 FQNEAQ. The CDR3 nucleotides read TGTGCCAGCAGCTTGGGGGCCTGGGGTTCACCCCTCCACTTT. It encodes CASSLGAWGSPLHF.

The chain joins TRBV7-9 to TRBJ2-1; TRBD2 matches 10 bases. Unmatched junction bases numbered 9, after V lost 0 bases and J lost 10 bases. Germline V gene data show CDR1 as SEHNR and CDR2 as FQNEAQ (reference sequence). CDR3 length equals 16 residues. Written as DNA, the CDR3 is TGTGCCAGCAGCTTAGCCGTGCTAGCGGGAGTTAGGGAGCAGTTCTTC. Translation gives CASSLAVLAGVREQFF.

This chain links TRBV5-1 with TRBJ1-3; 8 bases line up with TRBD1. V shed 1 base and J 12 bases; nucleotides not matched to a gene: 9. The CDR3 has 14 amino acids. Germline CDR1 and CDR2: SGHRS and YFSETQ. Written as DNA, the CDR3 is TGCGCCAGCAGCTTGCAGGAACAGGGGGTGAGCATATATTTT. Translating it yields CASSLQEQGVSIYF.

The chain is built from TRBV6-5 and TRBJ1-1; D is undetermined. Trimming left V 5 bases short and J 2 bases short, with 12 bases between. The CDR3 spans 14 residues. The germline CDR1 and CDR2 sequences are MNHEY and SVGAGI. The CDR3 nucleotides read TGTGCCAGCAGTATTATACCAGGAAACACTGAAGCTTTCTTT. It codes for CASSIIPGNTEAFF.

Written as DNA, the CDR3 is TGTGCCAGCAGCTTGGCGGTGAATGAGCAGTTCTTC. This sequence encodes CASSLAVNEQFF. The V gene is TRBV5-6, the J gene TRBJ2-1; D unclear. The V and J ends lost 0 bases and 7 bases respectively, with 5 bases between them. Germline CDR1 reads SGHDT; CDR2 reads YYEEEE. This CDR3 spans 12 amino acids.

The genes are TRBV5-1 and TRBJ2-7; D might be TRBD2 (6 bases). Germline V gene sequence: CDR1 SGHRS, CDR2 YFSETQ. The CDR3 is 13 amino acids. V was cut by 0 bases and J by 3 bases, with 7 bases left in between. This CDR3 reads CASSLGGVYEQYF. In DNA, the CDR3 is TGCGCCAGCAGCTTGGGGGGGGTCTACGAGCAGTACTTC.

V is TRBV7-6 and J is TRBJ2-7; a possible D gene is TRBD2 (6 bases). CDR1 and CDR2 from the germline V gene are SGHVS and FNYEAQ. V was clipped by 5 bases and J by 1 base, with 12 bases between them. CDR3 size: 14 residues. The CDR3 is CASSPGTLSYEQYF. The CDR3 DNA reads as TGTGCCAGCAGCCCCGGGACTCTTTCCTACGAGCAGTACTTC.

J is TRBJ1-5 and V is TRBV2, with D possibly TRBD1 on 5 matching bases. V gave up 5 bases and J gave up 5 bases, with 19 bases separating them. The CDR3 totals 16 residues. Germline V gene lookup returns CDR1 SNHLY and CDR2 FYNNEI. CDR3 coding DNA: TGTGCCAGCAGTCAGGAGGGGAGGAGATTCGATCAGCCCCAGCATTTT. Translation: CASSQEGRRFDQPQHF.

The gene calls are TRBV7-9 and TRBJ1-2; no reliable D call. Trimming stripped 1 base from V and 1 base from J, with 16 bases between. Germline CDR1 is SEHNR and CDR2 is FQNEAQ (reference sequence). This CDR3 is built from 17 residues. Here the CDR3 DNA reads TGTGCCAGCAGCTTAGGAGGGTCGGCGGAACTTAACTATGGCTACACCTTC. Protein product: CASSLGGSAELNYGYTF.